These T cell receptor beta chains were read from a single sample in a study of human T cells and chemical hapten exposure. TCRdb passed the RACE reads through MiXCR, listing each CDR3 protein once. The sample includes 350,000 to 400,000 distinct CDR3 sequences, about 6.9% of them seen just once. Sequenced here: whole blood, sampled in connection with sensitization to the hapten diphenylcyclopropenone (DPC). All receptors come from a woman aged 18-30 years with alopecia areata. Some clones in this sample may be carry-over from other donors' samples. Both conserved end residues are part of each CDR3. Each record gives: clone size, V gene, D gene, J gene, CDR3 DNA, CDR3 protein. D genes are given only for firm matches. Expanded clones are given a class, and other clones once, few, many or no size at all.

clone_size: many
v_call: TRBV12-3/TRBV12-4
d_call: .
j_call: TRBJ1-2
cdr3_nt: TGTGCCAGCAGTTGGGACGGCTCCTACTATGGCTACACCTTC
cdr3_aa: CASSWDGSYYGYTF

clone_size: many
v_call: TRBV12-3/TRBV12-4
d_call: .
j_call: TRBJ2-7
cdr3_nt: TGTGCCAGCAGTTTAAGGTCCCGCTACGAGCAGTACTTC
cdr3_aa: CASSLRSRYEQYF

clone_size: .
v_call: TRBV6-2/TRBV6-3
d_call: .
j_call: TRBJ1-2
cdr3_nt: TGTGCCAGCAGTTACGCTGACATTGGTCCGGGTTATGGCTACACCTTC
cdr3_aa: CASSYADIGPGYGYTF

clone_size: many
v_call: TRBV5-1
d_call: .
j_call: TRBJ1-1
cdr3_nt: TGCGCCAGCAGCTTGGCCTTAACAGGGAAGAACACTGAAGCTTTCTTT
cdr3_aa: CASSLALTGKNTEAFF

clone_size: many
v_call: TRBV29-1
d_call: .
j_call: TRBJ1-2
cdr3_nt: TGCAGCGTTGGGACGGCGAGCTATGGCTACACCTTC
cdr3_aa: CSVGTASYGYTF

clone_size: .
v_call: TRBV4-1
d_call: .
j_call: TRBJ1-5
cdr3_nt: TGCGCCAGCAGCCAATCGTCCTGGGGTAGCAATCAGCCCCAGCATTTT
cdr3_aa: CASSQSSWGSNQPQHF

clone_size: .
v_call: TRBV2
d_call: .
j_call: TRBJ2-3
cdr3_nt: TGTGCCAGCAGTTCTGACAGGCTGAGCACAGATACGCAGTATTTT
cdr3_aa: CASSSDRLSTDTQYF

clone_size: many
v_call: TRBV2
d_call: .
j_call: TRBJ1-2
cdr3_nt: TGTGCCAGCAGTGATGGCAGGAGCCTTTATGGCTACACCTTC
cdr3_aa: CASSDGRSLYGYTF

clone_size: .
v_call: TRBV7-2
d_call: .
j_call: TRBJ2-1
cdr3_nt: TGTGCCAGCAGCCTAAGCGGAAACTCCTACAATGAGCAGTTCTTC
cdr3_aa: CASSLSGNSYNEQFF

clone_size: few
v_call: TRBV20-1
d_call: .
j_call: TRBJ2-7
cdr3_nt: TGCAGTGCTAGCAAAACAGGGTACCTCTACGAGCAGTACTTC
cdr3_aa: CSASKTGYLYEQYF

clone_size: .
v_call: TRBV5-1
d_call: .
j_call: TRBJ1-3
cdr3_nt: TGCGCCAGCAGCTTGGGATCCGGTGGTGCCTCTGGAAACACCATATATTTT
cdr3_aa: CASSLGSGGASGNTIYF

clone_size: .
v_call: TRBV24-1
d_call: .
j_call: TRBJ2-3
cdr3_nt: TGTGCCACCAGTGCATGGGGGGAAGGCACAGATACGCAGTATTTT
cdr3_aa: CATSAWGEGTDTQYF

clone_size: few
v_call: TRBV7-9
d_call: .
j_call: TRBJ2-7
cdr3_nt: TGTGCCAGCAGCCCGGGTGGTTCGGCCTACGAGCAGTACTTC
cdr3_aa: CASSPGGSAYEQYF

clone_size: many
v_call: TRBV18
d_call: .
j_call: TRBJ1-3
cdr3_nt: TGTGCCAGCTCACCTACCGATGACTCTGGAAACACCATATATTTT
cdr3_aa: CASSPTDDSGNTIYF

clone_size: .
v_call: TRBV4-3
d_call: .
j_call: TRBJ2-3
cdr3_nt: TGCGCCAGCAGCCATCCCAGGGAAGATACGCAGTATTTT
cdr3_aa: CASSHPREDTQYF

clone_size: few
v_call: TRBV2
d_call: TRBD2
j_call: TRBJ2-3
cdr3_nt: TGTGCCAGCGGGGGGACTAGTTGGGCCACAGATACGCAGTATTTT
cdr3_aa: CASGGTSWATDTQYF

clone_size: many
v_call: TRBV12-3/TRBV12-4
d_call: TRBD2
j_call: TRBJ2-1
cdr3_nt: TGTGCCAGCAGTTATAGTCTGACTAGCGTATACAATGAGCAGTTCTTC
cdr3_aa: CASSYSLTSVYNEQFF

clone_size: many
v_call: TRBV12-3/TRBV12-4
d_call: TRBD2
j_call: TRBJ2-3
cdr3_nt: TGTGCCAGCAGTCCTCCGGGACTAAGCACAGATACGCAGTATTTT
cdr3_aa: CASSPPGLSTDTQYF

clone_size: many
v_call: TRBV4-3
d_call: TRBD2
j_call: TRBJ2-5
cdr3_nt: TGCGCCAGCAGCCAAGAGTTAGGTAGCGGGGCCGAGACCCAGTACTTC
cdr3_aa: CASSQELGSGAETQYF

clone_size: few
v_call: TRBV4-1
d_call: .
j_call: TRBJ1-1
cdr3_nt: TGCGCCAGCAGCCAGGGCGGACAGCCGAACACTGAAGCTTTCTTT
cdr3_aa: CASSQGGQPNTEAFF

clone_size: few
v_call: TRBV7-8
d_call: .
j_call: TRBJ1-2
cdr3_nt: TGTGCCAGCAGCCCCGTAGTCGGGGGTAGCGGTGGCTACACCTTC
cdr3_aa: CASSPVVGGSGGYTF

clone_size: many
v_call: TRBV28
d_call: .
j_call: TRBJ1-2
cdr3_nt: TGTGCCAGCAGTTTAACTTTCTCTGGCTACACCTTC
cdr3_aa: CASSLTFSGYTF

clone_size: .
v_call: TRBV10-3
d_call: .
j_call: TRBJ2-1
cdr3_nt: TGTGCCATCAGTGTGGGGATGGGGCAGTTCTTC
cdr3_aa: CAISVGMGQFF

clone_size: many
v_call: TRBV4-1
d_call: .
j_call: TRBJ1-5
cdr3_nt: TGCGCCAGCAGCCAAGATCCCGGCCGTCAGCCCCAGCATTTT
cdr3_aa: CASSQDPGRQPQHF

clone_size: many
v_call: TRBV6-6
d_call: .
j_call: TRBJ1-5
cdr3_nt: TGTGCCAGCAGGCCCCAGGGTAGCAATCAGCCCCAGCATTTT
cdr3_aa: CASRPQGSNQPQHF

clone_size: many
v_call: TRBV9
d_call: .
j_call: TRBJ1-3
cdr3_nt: TGTGCCAGCAGCCCTTGGTCCAGCTCTGGAAACACCATATATTTT
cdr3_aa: CASSPWSSSGNTIYF

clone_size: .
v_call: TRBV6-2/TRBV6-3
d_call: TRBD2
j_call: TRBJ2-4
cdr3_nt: TGTGCCAGCGGAAGCGGGGCCCAAAACATTCAGTACTTC
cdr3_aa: CASGSGAQNIQYF

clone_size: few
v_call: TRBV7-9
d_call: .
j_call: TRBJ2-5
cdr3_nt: TGTGCCAGCAGCTTCGAAGAACAGGGCTCGAGGGAAGAGACCCAGTACTTC
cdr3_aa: CASSFEEQGSREETQYF

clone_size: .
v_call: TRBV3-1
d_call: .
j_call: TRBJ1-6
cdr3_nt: TGTGCCAGCAGCCAAGATTATAGTAATTCACCCCTCCACTTT
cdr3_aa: CASSQDYSNSPLHF

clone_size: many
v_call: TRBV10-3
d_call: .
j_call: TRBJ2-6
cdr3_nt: TGTGCCATCAGTGAGTCGGGAAATCGGGGGCGAGGGGCCAACGTCCTGACTTTC
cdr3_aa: CAISESGNRGRGANVLTF

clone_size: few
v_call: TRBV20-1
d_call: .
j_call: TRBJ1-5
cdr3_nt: TGCAGTGCTAGGGATCAGACTAATCAGCCCCAGCATTTT
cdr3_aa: CSARDQTNQPQHF

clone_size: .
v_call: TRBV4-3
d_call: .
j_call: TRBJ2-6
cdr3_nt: TGCGCCAGCAGCCAAGAACCTTCCTCTGGGGCCAACGTCCTGACTTTC
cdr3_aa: CASSQEPSSGANVLTF

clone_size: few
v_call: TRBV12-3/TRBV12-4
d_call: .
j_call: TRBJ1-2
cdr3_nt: TGTGCCAGCAGTCGAGCAGGAACTATCTATGGCTACACCTTC
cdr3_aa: CASSRAGTIYGYTF

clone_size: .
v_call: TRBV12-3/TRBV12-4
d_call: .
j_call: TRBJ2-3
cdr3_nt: TGTGCCAGCAGCCACCTCCTCGGGCCAGATACGCAGTATTTT
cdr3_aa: CASSHLLGPDTQYF

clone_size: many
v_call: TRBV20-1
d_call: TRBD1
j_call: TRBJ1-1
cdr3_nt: TGCAGTGCCTTGGGACAGGGCGGCACTGAAGCTTTCTTT
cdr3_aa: CSALGQGGTEAFF

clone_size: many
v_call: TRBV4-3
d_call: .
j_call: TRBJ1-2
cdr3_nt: TGCGCCAGCAGCCAAATCGTAGGGGATGGGTATGGCTACACCTTC
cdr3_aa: CASSQIVGDGYGYTF

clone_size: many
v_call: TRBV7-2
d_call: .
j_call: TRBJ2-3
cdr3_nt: TGTGCCAGCAGCTTAGGACTCCCGCCGGATACGCAGTATTTT
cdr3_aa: CASSLGLPPDTQYF